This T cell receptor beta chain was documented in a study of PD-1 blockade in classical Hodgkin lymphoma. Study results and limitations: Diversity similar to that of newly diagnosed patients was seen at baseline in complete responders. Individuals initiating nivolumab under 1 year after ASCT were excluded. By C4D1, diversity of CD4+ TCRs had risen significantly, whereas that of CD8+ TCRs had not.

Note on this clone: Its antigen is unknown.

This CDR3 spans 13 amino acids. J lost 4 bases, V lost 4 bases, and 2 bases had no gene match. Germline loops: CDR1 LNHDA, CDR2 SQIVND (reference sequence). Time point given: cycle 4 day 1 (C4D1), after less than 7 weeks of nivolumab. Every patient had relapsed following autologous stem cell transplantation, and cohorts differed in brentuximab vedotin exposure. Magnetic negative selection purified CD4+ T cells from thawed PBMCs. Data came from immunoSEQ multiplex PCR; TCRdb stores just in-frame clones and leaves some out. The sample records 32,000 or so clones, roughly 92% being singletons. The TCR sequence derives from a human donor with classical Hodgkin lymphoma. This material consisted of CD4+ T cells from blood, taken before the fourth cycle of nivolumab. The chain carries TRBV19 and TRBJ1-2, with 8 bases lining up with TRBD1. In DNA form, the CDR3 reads TGTGCCAGTAGTAACGACAGGGGCTATGGCTACACCTTC. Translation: CASSNDRGYGYTF. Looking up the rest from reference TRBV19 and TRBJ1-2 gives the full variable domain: DGGITQSPKYLFRKEGQNVTLSCEQNLNHDAMYWYRQDPGQGLRLIYYSQIVNDFQKGDIAEGYSVSREKKESFPLTVTSAQKNPTAFYLCASSNDRGYGYTFGSGTRLTVV.